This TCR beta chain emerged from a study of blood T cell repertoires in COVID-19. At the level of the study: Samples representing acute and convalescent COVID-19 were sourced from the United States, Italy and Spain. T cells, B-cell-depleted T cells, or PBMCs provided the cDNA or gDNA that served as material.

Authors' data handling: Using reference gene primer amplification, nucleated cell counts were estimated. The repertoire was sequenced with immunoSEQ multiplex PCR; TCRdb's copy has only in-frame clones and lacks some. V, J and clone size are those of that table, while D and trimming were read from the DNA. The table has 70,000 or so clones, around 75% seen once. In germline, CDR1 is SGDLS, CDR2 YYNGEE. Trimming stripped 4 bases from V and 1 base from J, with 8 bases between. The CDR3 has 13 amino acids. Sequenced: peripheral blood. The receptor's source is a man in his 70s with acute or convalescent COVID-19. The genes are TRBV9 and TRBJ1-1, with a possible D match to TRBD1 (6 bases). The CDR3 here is CASSTGQNTEAFF. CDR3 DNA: TGTGCCAGCAGCACGGGACAGAACACTGAAGCTTTCTTT.